The source of this T cell receptor beta chain is a study of vaccination and CD4 T cells after COVID-19. Study context: Convalescent donors were composed of six males and four females, of whom two were Hispanic. Investigators stimulated cells with overlapping spike peptides drawn from SARS-CoV-2, HCoV-NL63, HCoV-OC43 and HCoV-229E. Median time from COVID diagnosis to post-COVID sampling was over 95 days (35 to 161).

Germline CDR1 SGHTA, CDR2 FQGNSA. The CDR3 spans 13 residues. Trimming removed 1 base at V and 5 bases at J, with 7 bases between. An Oncomine TCR Beta short-read assay was used to sequence the DNA from cultured CD4+ T cells. TCRdb passed the PCR reads through MiXCR, listing each CDR3 protein once. The repertoire holds approximately 17,000 distinct CDR3 sequences, with 70% as singletons. The treatment denotes: roughly ten-day PBMC culture with coronavirus spike peptide pools or control peptides (ViraFEST assay). Cultures got half-medium changes with IL-2 on days 3 and 7. Of note for this clonotype: The antigen is unknown.

The sequencing input was CD4+ T cells from blood, cultured in vitro. The V call is TRBV7-2, the J call TRBJ2-3, with unresolved D. This TCR derives from a human donor who had recovered from COVID-19. The CDR3, as DNA: TGTGCCAGCAGCTTAGTACGTAGAGATACGCAGTATTTT. This encodes CASSLVRRDTQYF.